This is a list of T cell receptor beta chains from one sample in a study of blood T cell repertoires in COVID-19. Assay: immunoSEQ multiplex PCR; the TCRdb copy retains only in-frame clones and omits some. The sample records some 340,000 clones, 75% to 90% being singletons. Sequencing was carried out using peripheral blood. The receptors come from a young woman with acute or convalescent COVID-19. Each CDR3 is given with its conserved first and last residue. Fields, in order: CDR3 DNA, CDR3 protein, D gene, clone size, V gene, J gene. A D gene is named only where the DNA matches it firmly. Where a row states a size, it is once, few, many or the class of an expanded clone; other rows omit it.

CDR3nt: TGTGCCAGCGGGGGGGAGACCAATCAGCCCCAGCATTTT; CDR3aa: CASGGETNQPQHF; d_gene: -; abundance: -; v_gene: TRBV9; j_gene: TRBJ1-5
CDR3nt: TGTGCCAGCAGTCCGGACAGGGGGTCTGGCTACACCTTC; CDR3aa: CASSPDRGSGYTF; d_gene: TRBD1; abundance: -; v_gene: TRBV2; j_gene: TRBJ1-2
CDR3nt: TGTGCCAGTAGTATGAGGGACAGGGGGTTTGATGGCTACACCTTC; CDR3aa: CASSMRDRGFDGYTF; d_gene: TRBD1; abundance: -; v_gene: TRBV19; j_gene: TRBJ1-2
CDR3nt: TGTGCCAGCAGTTTCTTAGGGGGCTTGAACACTGAAGCTTTCTTT; CDR3aa: CASSFLGGLNTEAFF; d_gene: TRBD1; abundance: once; v_gene: TRBV27; j_gene: TRBJ1-1
CDR3nt: TGTGCCAGCAGCGCCGTCCCACCGGGACAGGGTCTTAGAGATACGCAGTATTTT; CDR3aa: CASSAVPPGQGLRDTQYF; d_gene: TRBD1; abundance: few; v_gene: TRBV28; j_gene: TRBJ2-3
CDR3nt: TGTGCCAGCAGTTTACTCTCTAGCGGGAGGGACGAGCAGTACTTC; CDR3aa: CASSLLSSGRDEQYF; d_gene: TRBD2; abundance: -; v_gene: TRBV27; j_gene: TRBJ2-7
CDR3nt: TGTGCCTGGGGACAGGGGGCCTACGAGCAGTACTTC; CDR3aa: CAWGQGAYEQYF; d_gene: TRBD1; abundance: once; v_gene: TRBV30; j_gene: TRBJ2-7
CDR3nt: TGTGCCAGCAGGGCCGATAACTATGGCTACACCTTC; CDR3aa: CASRADNYGYTF; d_gene: -; abundance: -; v_gene: TRBV2; j_gene: TRBJ1-2
CDR3nt: TGTGCCAGCAGCTCCCGGGCGGGACAGCGAGTGAATAATTCACCCCTCCACTTT; CDR3aa: CASSSRAGQRVNNSPLHF; d_gene: TRBD1; abundance: -; v_gene: TRBV7-7; j_gene: TRBJ1-6
CDR3nt: TGCGCCAACATGATCAGACAGGGGGGCTACGAGCAGTACTTC; CDR3aa: CANMIRQGGYEQYF; d_gene: TRBD1; abundance: -; v_gene: TRBV5-1; j_gene: TRBJ2-7
CDR3nt: TGTGCCAGCAGCCCCACCCGGCAGGCTGAAGCTTTCTTT; CDR3aa: CASSPTRQAEAFF; d_gene: -; abundance: -; v_gene: TRBV7-3; j_gene: TRBJ1-1
CDR3nt: TGTGCCAGCAGCCATAAGAGGGAGACTGAAGCTTTCTTT; CDR3aa: CASSHKRETEAFF; d_gene: -; abundance: few; v_gene: TRBV14; j_gene: TRBJ1-1
CDR3nt: TGTGCCAGCAGCTCCCGCTTAATTATGTTGAGCTATGGCTACACCTTC; CDR3aa: CASSSRLIMLSYGYTF; d_gene: -; abundance: -; v_gene: TRBV7-3; j_gene: TRBJ1-2
CDR3nt: TGTGCCAGCAGCTTAGAGGGAGGTCCCCAGACCCAGTACTTC; CDR3aa: CASSLEGGPQTQYF; d_gene: -; abundance: -; v_gene: TRBV7-9; j_gene: TRBJ2-5
CDR3nt: TGTGCCACCAGCAGAATGGGACTAGCGGGGGGGAACCAAGAGACCCAGTACTTC; CDR3aa: CATSRMGLAGGNQETQYF; d_gene: TRBD2; abundance: few; v_gene: TRBV15; j_gene: TRBJ2-5
CDR3nt: TGTGCCATCAGTGAGTCGAACGGGGTTTCGACTGAAGCTTTCTTT; CDR3aa: CAISESNGVSTEAFF; d_gene: -; abundance: -; v_gene: TRBV10-3; j_gene: TRBJ1-1
CDR3nt: TGTGCCAGCAGCCGTCGGACAGGGGGGAATGAAAAACTGTTTTTT; CDR3aa: CASSRRTGGNEKLFF; d_gene: TRBD1; abundance: -; v_gene: TRBV7-9; j_gene: TRBJ1-4
CDR3nt: TGTGCCAGTTTGAACAGGGAAGGTTCACCCCTCCACTTT; CDR3aa: CASLNREGSPLHF; d_gene: -; abundance: -; v_gene: TRBV19; j_gene: TRBJ1-6
CDR3nt: TGTGCCAGCAGCATCGGGACAACCTACGAGCAGTACTTC; CDR3aa: CASSIGTTYEQYF; d_gene: -; abundance: -; v_gene: TRBV5-4; j_gene: TRBJ2-7
CDR3nt: TGTGCCAGCTCACCACGGACAGGGGTTACAGATACGCAGTATTTT; CDR3aa: CASSPRTGVTDTQYF; d_gene: TRBD1; abundance: -; v_gene: TRBV18; j_gene: TRBJ2-3
CDR3nt: TGTGCCAGCAGCGGGGCTAGCGGGACTCAAGAGACCCAGTACTTC; CDR3aa: CASSGASGTQETQYF; d_gene: TRBD2; abundance: -; v_gene: TRBV9; j_gene: TRBJ2-5
CDR3nt: TGTGCCAGCAGCCCGACCCAGGGTGGGGAAACTGAAGCTTTCTTT; CDR3aa: CASSPTQGGETEAFF; d_gene: -; abundance: -; v_gene: TRBV7-2; j_gene: TRBJ1-1
CDR3nt: TGTGCCACCCTGACTAGCAGGACCTACAATGAGCAGTTCTTC; CDR3aa: CATLTSRTYNEQFF; d_gene: TRBD2; abundance: once; v_gene: TRBV15; j_gene: TRBJ2-1
CDR3nt: TGTGCCAGCCAGGGGACAGTACTTTCACCCCTCCACTTT; CDR3aa: CASQGTVLSPLHF; d_gene: TRBD1; abundance: -; v_gene: TRBV9; j_gene: TRBJ1-6
CDR3nt: TGTGCCAGCTCACTTGACGGGAGGGGTGATGAGCAGTTCTTC; CDR3aa: CASSLDGRGDEQFF; d_gene: TRBD2; abundance: -; v_gene: TRBV18; j_gene: TRBJ2-1
CDR3nt: TGTGCCAGCACCAACGGACAGATGAACACTGAAGCTTTCTTT; CDR3aa: CASTNGQMNTEAFF; d_gene: -; abundance: -; v_gene: TRBV5-8; j_gene: TRBJ1-1
CDR3nt: TGTGCTAGTGGTTTCCGACAGGGGGCTGAAGCTTTCTTT; CDR3aa: CASGFRQGAEAFF; d_gene: TRBD1; abundance: -; v_gene: TRBV12-5; j_gene: TRBJ1-1
CDR3nt: TGTGCCAGCAGTCCTCCGGGGGGCGGTTTTGGCTACACCTTC; CDR3aa: CASSPPGGGFGYTF; d_gene: -; abundance: -; v_gene: TRBV6-5; j_gene: TRBJ1-2